The next 4 T cell receptor beta chains were all read from a single sample in a study of OX40 agonist ivuxolimab in advanced cancers. The method was immunoSEQ multiplex PCR; TCRdb's version includes in-frame clones alone and lacks a portion of them. Counted here are roughly 41,000 clones, 86% occurring once; the ten biggest clones make up roughly 2.6%. The sequences come from CD4+ or CD8+ T cells sorted from blood, collected in a trial of the OX40 agonist ivuxolimab. The receptors come from an adult with an advanced solid tumor such as melanoma, head and neck, liver or kidney cancer.

The gene calls are TRBV25-1 and TRBJ2-5; D tentatively fits TRBD1 or TRBD2 (6 bases each). CDR1 and CDR2 from the germline V gene are MGHDK and SYGVNS. V was clipped by 5 bases and J by 5 bases, with 18 bases between them. The CDR3 totals 15 residues. CDR3 loop: CASSTWGARRETQYF. For the CDR3, the DNA is TGTGCCAGCAGTACTTGGGGGGCCCGGCGTGAGACCCAGTACTTC.

This clone was seen only once. This chain connects TRBV19 to TRBJ2-5; 8 nucleotides match TRBD2. The J segment lost 0 bases and the V segment lost 2 bases, leaving 8 bases of the junction unmatched. The CDR3 spans 17 residues. Germline V lookup: CDR1 LNHDA, CDR2 SQIVND (reference sequence). CDR3 DNA sequence: TGTGCCAGTAGTATAAAAGGGAGCGGGGGTTACCAAGAGACCCAGTACTTC. Its protein product is CASSIKGSGGYQETQYF.

The V and J genes are TRBV4-1 and TRBJ2-7; 7 nucleotides align to TRBD1. J gave up 7 bases and V 1 base, and 13 bases lay outside the gene matches. The CDR3 has 16 amino acids. CDR1 MGHRA and CDR2 YSYEKL come from the germline V gene. The CDR3 region is CASSQAPGQSFEEQYF. CDR3 nucleotides: TGCGCCAGCAGCCAAGCTCCGGGACAGTCCTTCGAGGAGCAGTACTTC.

This chain links TRBV5-1 with TRBJ2-2, with D possibly called TRBD1 or TRBD2 (5 bases each). This CDR3 contains 15 residues. V was trimmed by 3 bases and J by 5 bases, leaving 14 bases between them. Germline V gene sequence: CDR1 SGHRS, CDR2 YFSETQ. Here the CDR3 reads CASSSDTGRTGELFF. The CDR3 coding sequence is TGCGCCAGCAGCTCCGACACGGGACGGACCGGGGAGCTGTTTTTT. Together with reference TRBV5-1 and TRBJ2-2, the CDR3 gives the full variable domain: KAGVTQTPRYLIKTRGQQVTLSCSPISGHRSVSWYQQTPGQGLQFLFEYFSETQRNKGNFPGRFSGRQFSNSRSEMNVSTLELGDSALYLCASSSDTGRTGELFFGEGSRLTVL.